This entry features one TCR beta chain sequence. The data derive from a study of cytomegalovirus exposure and HLA in healthy donors. Primers: 60 Vbeta forward and 13 Jbeta reverse. Sequenced by immunoSEQ multiplex PCR; TCRdb stores in-frame clones only, minus some. The sample has fewer than 150,000 clones; about three quarters are singletons. This CDR3 is built from 14 residues. CDR1 and CDR2 from the germline V gene are SGHTA and FQGNSA. V lost 2 bases to trimming and J lost 7 bases, with 11 bases between them. The sequence was obtained from a man in his 60s in good health and CMV-seropositive. The source material was PBMCs. J is TRBJ2-2 and V is TRBV7-2; tentative D call: TRBD1 (5 bases). For the CDR3, the DNA is TGTGCCAGCAGCTTAACTTCAAGGGGCGGGGAGCTGTTTTTT. It specifies CASSLTSRGGELFF.